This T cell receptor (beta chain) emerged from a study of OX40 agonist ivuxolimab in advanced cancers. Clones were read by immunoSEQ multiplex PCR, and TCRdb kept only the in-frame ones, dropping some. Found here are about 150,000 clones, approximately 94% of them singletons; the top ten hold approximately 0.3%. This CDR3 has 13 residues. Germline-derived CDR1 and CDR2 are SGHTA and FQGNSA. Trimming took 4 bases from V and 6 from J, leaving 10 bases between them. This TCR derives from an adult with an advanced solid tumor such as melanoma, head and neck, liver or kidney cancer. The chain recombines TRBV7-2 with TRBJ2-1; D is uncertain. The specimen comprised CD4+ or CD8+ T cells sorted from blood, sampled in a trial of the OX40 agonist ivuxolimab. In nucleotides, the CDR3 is TGTGCCAGCAGCTCCCGGCGAAGCAATGAGCAGTTCTTC. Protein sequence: CASSSRRSNEQFF.